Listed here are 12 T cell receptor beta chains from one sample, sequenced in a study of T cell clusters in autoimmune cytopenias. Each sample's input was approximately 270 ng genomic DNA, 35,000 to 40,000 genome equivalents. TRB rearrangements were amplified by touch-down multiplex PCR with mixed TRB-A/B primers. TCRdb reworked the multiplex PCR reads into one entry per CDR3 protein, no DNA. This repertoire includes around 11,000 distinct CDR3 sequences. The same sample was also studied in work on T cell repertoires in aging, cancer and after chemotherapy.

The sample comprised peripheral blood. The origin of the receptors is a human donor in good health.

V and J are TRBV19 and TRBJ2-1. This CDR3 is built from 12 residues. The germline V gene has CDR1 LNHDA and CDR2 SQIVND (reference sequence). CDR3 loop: CASSIGEIEQFF.

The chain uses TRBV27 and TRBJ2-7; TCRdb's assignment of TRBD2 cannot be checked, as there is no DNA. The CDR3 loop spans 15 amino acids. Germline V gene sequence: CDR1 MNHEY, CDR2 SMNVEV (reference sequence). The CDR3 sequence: CASSLGPGASAREYF.

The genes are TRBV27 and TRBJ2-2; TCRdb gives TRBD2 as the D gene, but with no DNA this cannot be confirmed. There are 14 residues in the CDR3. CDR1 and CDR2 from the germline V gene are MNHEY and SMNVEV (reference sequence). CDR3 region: CASSFSGSPGELFF.

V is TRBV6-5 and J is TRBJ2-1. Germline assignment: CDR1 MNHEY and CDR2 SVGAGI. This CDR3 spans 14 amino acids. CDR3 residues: CASSYEESYNEQFF.

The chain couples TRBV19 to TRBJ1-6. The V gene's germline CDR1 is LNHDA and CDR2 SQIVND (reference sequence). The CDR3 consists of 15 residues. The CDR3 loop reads CASSIVGMSNSPLHF.

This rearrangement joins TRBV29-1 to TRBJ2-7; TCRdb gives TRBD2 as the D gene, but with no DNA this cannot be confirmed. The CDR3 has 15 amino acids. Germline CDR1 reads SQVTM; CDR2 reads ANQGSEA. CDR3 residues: CSVESGTSGMGEQYF.

The CDR3 here is CASSPNGQGVNSPLHF. This chain uses TRBV18 with TRBJ1-6; TCRdb designates TRBD1, a call that cannot be tested without DNA. The CDR3 length is 16 residues. CDR1 is KGHSH, CDR2 LQKENI, per germline.

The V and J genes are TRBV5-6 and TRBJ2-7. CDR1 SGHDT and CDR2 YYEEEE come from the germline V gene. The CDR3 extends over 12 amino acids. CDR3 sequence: CASSLSPTEQYF. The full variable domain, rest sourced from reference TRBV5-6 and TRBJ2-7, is DAGVTQSPTHLIKTRGQQVTLRCSPKSGHDTVSWYQQALGQGPQFIFQYYEEEERQRGNFPDRFSGHQFPNYSSELNVNALLLGDSALYLCASSLSPTEQYFGPGTRLTVT.

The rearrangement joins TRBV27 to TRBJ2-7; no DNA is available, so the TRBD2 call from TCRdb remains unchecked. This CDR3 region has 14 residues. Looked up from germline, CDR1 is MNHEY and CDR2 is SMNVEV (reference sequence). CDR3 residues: CASSLVGGSTKQYF.

CDR3: CATGGRAGGANVLTF. The rearrangement uses TRBV24-1 and TRBJ2-6; TCRdb indicates TRBD2, and absent DNA this call remains unverified. This CDR3 is 15 amino acids long. The germline CDR1 and CDR2 sequences are KGHDR and SFDVKD.

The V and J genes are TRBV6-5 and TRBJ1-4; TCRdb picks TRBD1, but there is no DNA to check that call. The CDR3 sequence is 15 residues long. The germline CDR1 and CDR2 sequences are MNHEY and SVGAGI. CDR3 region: CASSYKGQSNEKLFF.

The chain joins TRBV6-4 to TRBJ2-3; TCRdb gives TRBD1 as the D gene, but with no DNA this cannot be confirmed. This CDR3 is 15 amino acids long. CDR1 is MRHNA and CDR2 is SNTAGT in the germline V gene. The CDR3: CASSVTGISTDTQYF.